This T cell receptor beta chain is from a study of radiation and T cells in renal cell carcinoma. Time point specified: blood 2 weeks post-SBRT. Treatment of the sample: 15 Gy SBRT to primary tumor, nephrectomy 4 weeks later. Produced via immunoSEQ multiplex PCR; TCRdb's table is partial and in-frame only. In the table there are roughly 120,000 clones, around four fifths of which are singletons. Germline V CDR1 and CDR2: DFQATT, SNEGSKA (reference sequence). V gave up 3 bases and J gave up 6 bases, with 8 bases separating them. This CDR3 region has 11 residues. The TCR was taken from a woman aged 55 to 70 with renal cell carcinoma. The rearrangement uses TRBV20-1 and TRBJ2-5; D is unresolved. Sequencing was performed on blood, taken from a patient whose treatment included radiotherapy and nephrectomy. This CDR3 reads CSARWLKTQYF. In DNA, the CDR3 is TGCAGTGCTAGGTGGCTAAAGACCCAGTACTTC.